These 21 T cell receptor beta chains originate from one sample sequenced in a study of T cell responses to AZD1222 COVID-19 vaccine. Sequencing used immunoSEQ multiplex PCR; TCRdb keeps in-frame clones, though not all of them. The repertoire has about 150,000 clones, 90% of them found once; the top ten carry under 20%. The sample in question was peripheral blood, obtained on day 0 of AZD1222 vaccination. The source of these receptors is an adult in good health.

As regards this clone: The junction does not match germline at one end; this may be a read error. The V and J genes are TRBV7-7 and TRBJ2-7; 14 bases are shared with TRBD2. The CDR3 is 15 residues long. In germline, CDR1 is SSHAT, CDR2 FNYEAQ (reference sequence). The CDR3 sequence is CASSLGLAGGSEQYF. In nucleotides, the CDR3 is TGTGCTAGCAGTTTAGGACTAGCGGGGGGAAGCGAGCAGTACTTC.

The chain uses TRBV7-9 and TRBJ2-1, with a possible D match to TRBD2 (6 bases). V was trimmed by 5 bases and J by 5 bases, leaving 16 bases between them. Germline CDR1 reads SEHNR; CDR2 reads FQNEAQ (reference sequence). The CDR3 is made up of 15 amino acids. This chain's CDR3 is CASSQKEGYDNEQFF. The CDR3 DNA is TGTGCCAGCAGCCAAAAGGAGGGGTATGACAATGAGCAGTTCTTC.

The chain recombines TRBV27 with TRBJ2-3; tentative D call: TRBD2 (5 bases). The germline V gene has CDR1 MNHEY and CDR2 SMNVEV (reference sequence). With 1 base removed from V and 2 bases from J, the gap between germline ends came to 13 bases. The CDR3 consists of 16 residues. DNA of the CDR3: TGTGCCAGCAGTTTATGGGGAGAGTACTTCACAGATACGCAGTATTTT. Residues: CASSLWGEYFTDTQYF.

V usage is TRBV28 and J usage is TRBJ1-5; D might be TRBD1 (6 bases). The CDR3 is made up of 15 amino acids. CDR1 is MDHEN and CDR2 is SYDVKM in the germline V gene. The V and J ends lost 6 bases and 1 base respectively, with 13 bases between them. The CDR3 DNA is TGTGCCAGCAGGGAACAGGGTGAAAGCAATCAGCCCCAGCATTTT. The encoded protein is CASREQGESNQPQHF.

For the CDR3, the DNA is TGTGCCAGCAGTTTTAACGGTCAGCCCCAGCATTTT. Amino acids: CASSFNGQPQHF. The J gene is TRBJ1-5, the V gene TRBV27; D uncertain. V gave up 3 bases and J gave up 6 bases, with 6 bases separating them. Per the germline V gene, CDR1 is MNHEY and CDR2 is SMNVEV (reference sequence). This CDR3 spans 12 amino acids.

The chain couples TRBV2 to TRBJ1-4; 7 bases are a match to TRBD1. CDR1 is SNHLY and CDR2 is FYNNEI in the germline V gene. V was pared by 5 bases and J by 4 bases, with 4 bases of the junction left unmatched. The CDR3 totals 14 residues. CDR3 in DNA: TGTGCCAGCAGTCGGACAGGAGATAATGAAAAACTGTTTTTT. This gives the protein CASSRTGDNEKLFF.

V and J are TRBV7-3 and TRBJ2-1; no clear D gene. V dropped 1 base and J dropped 5 bases, with 6 bases sitting between them. This CDR3 spans 13 amino acids. Germline V gene lookup returns CDR1 SGHTA and CDR2 FQGTGA. DNA for the CDR3: TGTGCCAGCAGCTTAAATCAGGACAATGAGCAGTTCTTC. Translating gives CASSLNQDNEQFF.

The chain has TRBV6-2 or TRBV6-3 and TRBJ2-7; a weak D match, TRBD1 (6 bases). The CDR3 has 14 residues. Germline lookup yields CDR1 MNHEY and CDR2 SVGEGT. V was clipped by 6 bases and J by 3 bases, with 15 bases between them. The CDR3 loop reads CASSRDIQGYEQYF. CDR3 nucleotides: TGTGCCAGCAGCAGGGATATACAGGGCTACGAGCAGTACTTC.

The V and J genes are TRBV7-9 and TRBJ2-3; 7 bases are shared with TRBD2. The CDR3 totals 14 residues. With V trimmed by 6 bases and J by 5 bases, 8 bases remained unmatched. Germline assignment: CDR1 SEHNR and CDR2 FQNEAQ (reference sequence). The DNA for the CDR3 is TGTGCCAGCAGGCAACTCCGGGGGGTAGATACGCAGTATTTT. Its translation: CASRQLRGVDTQYF.

The CDR3 loop reads CASSEGRNTEAFF. Written as DNA, the CDR3 is TGTGCCAGCAGTGAAGGTCGTAACACTGAAGCTTTCTTT. The chain joins TRBV2 to TRBJ1-1; no definite D call. This CDR3 contains 13 residues. Trimming took off 1 base at V and 2 bases at J, with 5 bases between the two ends. CDR1 is SNHLY and CDR2 is FYNNEI in the germline V gene. The variable domain in full, completed from reference TRBV2 and TRBJ1-1, reads EPEVTQTPSHQVTQMGQEVILRCVPISNHLYFYWYRQILGQKVEFLVSFYNNEISEKSEIFDDQFSVERPDGSNFTLKIRSTKLEDSAMYFCASSEGRNTEAFFGQGTRLTVV.

The chain is built from TRBV6-1 and TRBJ1-5; D gene uncertain. In germline, CDR1 is MNHNS, CDR2 SASEGT. The CDR3 extends over 15 amino acids. Trimming shortened V by 0 bases and J by 3 bases, and 9 bases separated the two germline ends. CDR3 amino acids: CASSEASGANQPQHF. Here the CDR3 DNA reads TGTGCCAGCAGTGAAGCTTCTGGCGCCAATCAGCCCCAGCATTTT.

The genes are TRBV9 and TRBJ2-3; weak D call: TRBD1 (6 bases). The germline gives CDR1 SGDLS, CDR2 YYNGEE. Trimming left V 1 base short and J 4 bases short, with 16 bases between. The CDR3 length is 16 residues. CDR3 protein: CASSVTVGASADTQYF. The DNA for the CDR3 is TGTGCCAGCAGCGTAACCGTGGGGGCTTCTGCAGATACGCAGTATTTT. Variable domain in full (rest from reference TRBV9 and TRBJ2-3): DSGVTQTPKHLITATGQRVTLRCSPRSGDLSVYWYQQSLDQGLQFLIQYYNGEERAKGNILERFSAQQFPDLHSELNLSSLELGDSALYFCASSVTVGASADTQYFGPGTRLTVL.

Only one count was recorded for this clone. The chain combines TRBV28 with TRBJ1-1; TRBD1 matches 7 bases. Germline V gene sequence: CDR1 MDHEN, CDR2 SYDVKM. The CDR3 sequence is 15 residues long. Losses at the gene ends were 6 bases for V and 4 bases for J; bases not matched to a gene: 11. Here the CDR3 reads CASRRNRGFVTEAFF. Written as DNA, the CDR3 is TGTGCCAGCAGACGCAACAGGGGTTTCGTCACTGAAGCTTTCTTT.

A single count supports this clone. The chain employs TRBV6-5 and TRBJ2-3; D uncertain. Germline assignment: CDR1 MNHEY and CDR2 SVGAGI. The CDR3 has 12 amino acids. V was shortened by 6 bases and J by 6 bases, with 10 bases between the two germline ends. The CDR3 here is CASSSTSDTQYF. CDR3 nucleotide sequence: TGTGCCAGCAGCTCCACCTCGGATACGCAGTATTTT.

CDR3 coding DNA: TGTGCCACCAGGCATGAGCCCAACACTGAAGCTTTCTTT. Encoded protein: CATRHEPNTEAFF. J is TRBJ1-1 and V is TRBV24-1; D is undetermined. Trimming took off 7 bases at V and 2 bases at J, with 10 bases between the two ends. Germline V lookup: CDR1 KGHDR, CDR2 SFDVKD. This CDR3 has 13 residues.

V and J are TRBV28 and TRBJ1-1, with D hard to call. The CDR3 sequence is 14 residues long. CDR1 and CDR2 (germline): MDHEN, SYDVKM. Trimming left V 6 bases short and J 1 base short, with 12 bases between. In nucleotides, the CDR3 is TGTGCCAGCAGGCTGGCGGGTGGGAACACTGAAGCTTTCTTT. Its protein product is CASRLAGGNTEAFF.

CDR3 sequence reads: CATQPGQGRFYGYTF. CDR3 coding DNA: TGTGCCACCCAACCGGGACAGGGGAGGTTCTATGGCTACACCTTC. The V and J genes are TRBV10-3 and TRBJ1-2, with 10 bases aligning to TRBD1. V gave up 10 bases and J gave up 4 bases; unmatched junction bases: 12. Germline V gives CDR1 ENHRY, CDR2 SYGVKD. The CDR3 consists of 15 residues.

The V call is TRBV7-8, the J call TRBJ2-6; D could derive from TRBD1 or TRBD2 (5 bases each). Trimming removed 3 bases at V and 4 bases at J, with 25 bases between. Germline V gene sequence: CDR1 SGHVS, CDR2 FQNEAQ. The CDR3 spans 20 residues. In DNA, the CDR3 is TGTGCCAGCAGCTTGACGTCGGGACCCCGGAGGTTGTCCGGGGCCAACGTCCTGACTTTC. It codes for CASSLTSGPRRLSGANVLTF. Full variable domain (rest looked up from reference TRBV7-8 and TRBJ2-6): GAGVSQSPRYKVAKRGQDVALRCDPISGHVSLFWYQQALGQGPEFLTYFQNEAQLDKSGLPSDRFFAERPEGSVSTLKIQRTQQEDSAVYLCASSLTSGPRRLSGANVLTFGAGSRLTVL.

J is TRBJ1-2 and V is TRBV19; a weak D match, TRBD1 (5 bases). Trimming cost V 6 bases and J 4 bases, with 18 bases left between them. This CDR3 has 15 amino acids. The germline CDR1 and CDR2 sequences are LNHDA and SQIVND (reference sequence). CDR3 sequence (DNA): TGTGCCAGTAGCATGGGCAGGGCTGAGCTCTATGGCTACACCTTC. It translates to CASSMGRAELYGYTF.

In DNA, the CDR3 is TGTGCCAGCAGCCAAGATAAGGCCGATGAGGAGCAGTACTTC. It is translated as CASSQDKADEEQYF. V usage is TRBV3-1 (or the pseudogene TRBV3-2) and J usage is TRBJ2-7, with unresolved D. Germline values: CDR1 LGHDT, CDR2 YNNKEL (reference sequence). V lost 0 bases and J 7 bases, leaving 13 bases between the germline ends. This CDR3 spans 14 amino acids.

The J gene is TRBJ2-5, the V gene TRBV7-9; D unclear. There are 14 residues in the CDR3. The ends were cut back, 3 bases at V and 3 bases at J, with 11 bases in the middle. Germline CDR1 and CDR2: SEHNR and FQNEAQ (reference sequence). CDR3 DNA: TGTGCCAGCAGCTTTTCCTACCGGGAAGAGACCCAGTACTTC. Amino acids: CASSFSYREETQYF.